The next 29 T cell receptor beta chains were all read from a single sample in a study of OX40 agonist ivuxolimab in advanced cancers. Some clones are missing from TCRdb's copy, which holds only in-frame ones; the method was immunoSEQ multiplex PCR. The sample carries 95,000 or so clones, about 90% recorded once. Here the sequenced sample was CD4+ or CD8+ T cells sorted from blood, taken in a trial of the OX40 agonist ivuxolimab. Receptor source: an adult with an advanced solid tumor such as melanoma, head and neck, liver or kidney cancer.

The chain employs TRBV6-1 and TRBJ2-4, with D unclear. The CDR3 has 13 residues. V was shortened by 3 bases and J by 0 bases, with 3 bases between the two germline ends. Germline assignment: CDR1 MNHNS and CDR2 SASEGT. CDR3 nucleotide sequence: TGTGCCAGCAGTGATAGAGCCAAAAACATTCAGTACTTC. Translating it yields CASSDRAKNIQYF.

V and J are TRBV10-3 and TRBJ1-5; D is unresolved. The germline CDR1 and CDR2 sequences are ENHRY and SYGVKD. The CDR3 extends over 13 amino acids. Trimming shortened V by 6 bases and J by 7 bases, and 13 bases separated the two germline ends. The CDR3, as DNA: TGTGCCATCAGGGCAGGAATGGGGCAGCCCCAGCATTTT. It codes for CAIRAGMGQPQHF.

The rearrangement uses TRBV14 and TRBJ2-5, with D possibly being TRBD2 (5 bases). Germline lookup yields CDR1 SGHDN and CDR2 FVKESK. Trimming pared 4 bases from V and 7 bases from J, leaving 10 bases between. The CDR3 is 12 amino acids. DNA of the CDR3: TGTGCCAGCAGCCCTAGCATGGTGACCCAGTACTTC. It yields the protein CASSPSMVTQYF.

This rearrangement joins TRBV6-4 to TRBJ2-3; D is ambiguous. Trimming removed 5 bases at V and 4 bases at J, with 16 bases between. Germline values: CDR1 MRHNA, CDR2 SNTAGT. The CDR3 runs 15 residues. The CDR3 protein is CASSRSFLVADTQYF. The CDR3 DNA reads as TGTGCCAGCAGTAGGTCTTTCCTAGTCGCAGATACGCAGTATTTT.

The CDR3 DNA reads TGTGCCAGCAGCGCAGGGGACTATTTTGGTGCGCAGTTCTTC. It is translated as CASSAGDYFGAQFF. V gene TRBV9 combines with J gene TRBJ2-1; TRBD2 might be the D (7 bases). Trimming pared 3 bases from V and 12 bases from J, leaving 19 bases between. From germline, CDR1 is SGDLS and CDR2 YYNGEE. The CDR3 has 14 residues. The full variable domain, rest sourced from reference TRBV9 and TRBJ2-1, is DSGVTQTPKHLITATGQRVTLRCSPRSGDLSVYWYQQSLDQGLQFLIQYYNGEERAKGNILERFSAQQFPDLHSELNLSSLELGDSALYFCASSAGDYFGAQFFGPGTRLTVL.

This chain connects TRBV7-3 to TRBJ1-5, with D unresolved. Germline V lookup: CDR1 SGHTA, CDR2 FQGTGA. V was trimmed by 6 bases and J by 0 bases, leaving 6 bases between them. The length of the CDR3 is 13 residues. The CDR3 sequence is CASRAYSNQPQHF. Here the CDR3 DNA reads TGTGCCAGCAGGGCGTATAGCAATCAGCCCCAGCATTTT.

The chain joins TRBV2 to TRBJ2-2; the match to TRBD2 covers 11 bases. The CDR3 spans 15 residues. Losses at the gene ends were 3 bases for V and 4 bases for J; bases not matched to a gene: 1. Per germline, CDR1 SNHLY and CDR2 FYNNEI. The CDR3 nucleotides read TGTGCCAGCAGTGAGGGACTAGCGGCCACCGGGGAGCTGTTTTTT. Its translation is CASSEGLAATGELFF.

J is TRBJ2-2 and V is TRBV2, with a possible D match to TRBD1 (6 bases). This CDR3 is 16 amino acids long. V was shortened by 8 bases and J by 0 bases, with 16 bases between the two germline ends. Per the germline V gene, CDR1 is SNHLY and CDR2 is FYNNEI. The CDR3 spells CASQETDSANTGELFF. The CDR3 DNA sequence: TGTGCCAGCCAAGAGACGGACAGCGCGAACACCGGGGAGCTGTTTTTT.

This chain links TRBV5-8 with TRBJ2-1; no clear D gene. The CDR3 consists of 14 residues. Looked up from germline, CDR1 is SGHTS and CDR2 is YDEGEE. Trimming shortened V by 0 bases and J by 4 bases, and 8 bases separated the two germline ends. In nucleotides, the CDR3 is TGTGCCAGCAGCTTGGTTGGGGAATACAATGAGCAGTTCTTC. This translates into CASSLVGEYNEQFF.

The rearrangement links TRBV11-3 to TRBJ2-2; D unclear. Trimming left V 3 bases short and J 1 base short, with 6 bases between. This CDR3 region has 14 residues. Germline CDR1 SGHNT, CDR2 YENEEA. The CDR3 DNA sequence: TGTGCCAGCAGCTTGTCTGGGAACACCGGGGAGCTGTTTTTT. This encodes CASSLSGNTGELFF.

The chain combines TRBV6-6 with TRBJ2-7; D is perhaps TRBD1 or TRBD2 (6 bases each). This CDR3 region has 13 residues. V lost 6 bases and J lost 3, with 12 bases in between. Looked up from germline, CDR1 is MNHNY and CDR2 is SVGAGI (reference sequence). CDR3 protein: CASRYGGLYEQYF. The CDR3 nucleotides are TGTGCCAGCAGGTATGGGGGGCTCTACGAGCAGTACTTC.

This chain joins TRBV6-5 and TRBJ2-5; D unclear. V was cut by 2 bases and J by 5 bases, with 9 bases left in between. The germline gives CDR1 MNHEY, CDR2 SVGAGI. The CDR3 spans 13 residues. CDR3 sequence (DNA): TGTGCCAGCAGTTACAATCGGAAGGAGACCCAGTACTTC. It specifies CASSYNRKETQYF.

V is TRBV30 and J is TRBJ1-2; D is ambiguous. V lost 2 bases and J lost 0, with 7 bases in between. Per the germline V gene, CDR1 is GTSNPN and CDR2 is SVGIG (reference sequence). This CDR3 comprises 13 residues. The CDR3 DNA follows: TGTGCCTGGAGTCGCCAGACTAACTATGGCTACACCTTC. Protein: CAWSRQTNYGYTF.

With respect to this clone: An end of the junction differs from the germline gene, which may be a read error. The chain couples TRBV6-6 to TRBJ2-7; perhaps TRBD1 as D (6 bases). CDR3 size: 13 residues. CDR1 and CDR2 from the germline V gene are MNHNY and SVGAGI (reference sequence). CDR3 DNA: TGTGCCAGCAGTTACTCAAGGGGACACGAGCGGTACTTC. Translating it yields CASSYSRGHERYF.

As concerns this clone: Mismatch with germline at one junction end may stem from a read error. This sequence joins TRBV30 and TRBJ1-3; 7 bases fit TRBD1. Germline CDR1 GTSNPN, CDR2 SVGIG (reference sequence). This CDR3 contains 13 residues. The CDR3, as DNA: TGTGCCAGGGGACAGAGCTCTGGAAACACCACATATTTT. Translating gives CARGQSSGNTTYF.

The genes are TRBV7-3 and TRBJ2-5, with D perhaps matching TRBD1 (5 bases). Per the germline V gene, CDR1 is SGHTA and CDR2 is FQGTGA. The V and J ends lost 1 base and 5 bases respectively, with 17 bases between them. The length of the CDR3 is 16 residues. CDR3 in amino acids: CASSLNQGSAWETQYF. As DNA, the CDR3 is TGTGCCAGCAGCTTAAACCAGGGTTCAGCGTGGGAGACCCAGTACTTC.

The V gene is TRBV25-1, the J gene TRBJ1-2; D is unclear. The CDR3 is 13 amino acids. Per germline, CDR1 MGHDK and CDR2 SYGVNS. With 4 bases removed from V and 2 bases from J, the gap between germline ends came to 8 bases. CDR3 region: CASSASLNYGYTF. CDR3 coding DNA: TGTGCCAGCAGTGCATCCCTGAACTATGGCTACACCTTC.

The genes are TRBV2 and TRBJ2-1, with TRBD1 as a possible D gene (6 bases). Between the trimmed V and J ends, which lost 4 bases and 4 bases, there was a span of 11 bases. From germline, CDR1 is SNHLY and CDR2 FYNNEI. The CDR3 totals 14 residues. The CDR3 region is CASSVRTAYNEQFF. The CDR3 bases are TGTGCCAGCAGTGTAAGGACAGCGTACAATGAGCAGTTCTTC.

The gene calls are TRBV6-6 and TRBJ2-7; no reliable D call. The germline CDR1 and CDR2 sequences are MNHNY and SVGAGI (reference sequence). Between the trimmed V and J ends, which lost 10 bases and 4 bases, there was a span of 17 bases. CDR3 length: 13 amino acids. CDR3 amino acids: CATLPHLGYEQYF. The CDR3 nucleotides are TGTGCCACCCTACCTCACTTGGGTTACGAGCAGTACTTC.

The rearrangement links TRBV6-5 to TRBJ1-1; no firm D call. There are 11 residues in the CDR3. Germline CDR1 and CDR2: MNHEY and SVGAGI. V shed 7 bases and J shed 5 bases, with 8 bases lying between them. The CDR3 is CASIWRTEAFF. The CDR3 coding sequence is TGTGCCAGCATCTGGAGGACTGAAGCTTTCTTT.

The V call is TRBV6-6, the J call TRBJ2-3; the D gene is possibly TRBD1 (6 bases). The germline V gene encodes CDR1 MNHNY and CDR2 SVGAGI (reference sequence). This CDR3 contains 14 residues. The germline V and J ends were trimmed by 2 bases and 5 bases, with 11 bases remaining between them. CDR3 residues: CASSYGQGQDTQYF. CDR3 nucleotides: TGTGCCAGCAGTTACGGGCAGGGACAAGATACGCAGTATTTT.

CDR3: CASLQGSSDTQYF. CDR3 sequence (DNA): TGTGCCAGCCTTCAAGGTTCGTCAGATACGCAGTATTTT. J is TRBJ2-3 and V is TRBV2; unclear D gene. CDR1 and CDR2 from the germline V gene are SNHLY and FYNNEI. V gave up 8 bases and J gave up 4 bases, with 13 bases separating them. The length of the CDR3 is 13 residues.

CDR3 nucleotide sequence: TGTGCCAGCAGCTTAGGACAGGGAGCAGATACGCAGTATTTT. It yields the protein CASSLGQGADTQYF. V and J are TRBV5-6 and TRBJ2-3; 8 nucleotides agree with TRBD1. This CDR3 is built from 14 residues. J was trimmed by 4 bases and V by 2 bases; bases with no gene match: 3. Germline loops: CDR1 SGHDT, CDR2 YYEEEE.

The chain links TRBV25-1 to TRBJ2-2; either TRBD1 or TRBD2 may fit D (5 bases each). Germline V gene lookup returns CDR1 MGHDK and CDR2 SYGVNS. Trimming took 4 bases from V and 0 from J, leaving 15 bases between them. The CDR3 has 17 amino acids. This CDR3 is CASSAIEGSANTGELFF. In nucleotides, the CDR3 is TGTGCCAGCAGTGCCATCGAGGGGTCAGCGAACACCGGGGAGCTGTTTTTT.

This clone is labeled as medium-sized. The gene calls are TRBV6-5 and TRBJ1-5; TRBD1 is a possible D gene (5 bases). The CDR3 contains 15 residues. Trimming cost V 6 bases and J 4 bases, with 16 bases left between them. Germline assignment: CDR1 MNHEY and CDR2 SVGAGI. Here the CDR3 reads CASSRTGEVNQPQHF. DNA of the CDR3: TGTGCCAGCAGCCGAACGGGGGAGGTAAATCAGCCCCAGCATTTT.

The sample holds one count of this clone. This chain's CDR3 is CSVEVGGASYEQYF. The CDR3 coding sequence is TGCAGCGTTGAGGTTGGAGGGGCCTCCTACGAGCAGTACTTC. J is TRBJ2-7 and V is TRBV29-1; D perhaps matches TRBD2 (6 bases). The CDR3 is 14 amino acids. Germline V gene data show CDR1 as SQVTM and CDR2 as ANQGSEA. V shed 3 bases and J shed 0 bases, with 12 bases lying between them.

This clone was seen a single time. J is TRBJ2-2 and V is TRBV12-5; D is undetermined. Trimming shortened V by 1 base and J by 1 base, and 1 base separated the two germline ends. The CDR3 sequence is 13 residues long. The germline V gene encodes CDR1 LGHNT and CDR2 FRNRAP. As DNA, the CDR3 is TGTGCTAGTGGTTTGGGGAACACCGGGGAGCTGTTTTTT. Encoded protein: CASGLGNTGELFF.

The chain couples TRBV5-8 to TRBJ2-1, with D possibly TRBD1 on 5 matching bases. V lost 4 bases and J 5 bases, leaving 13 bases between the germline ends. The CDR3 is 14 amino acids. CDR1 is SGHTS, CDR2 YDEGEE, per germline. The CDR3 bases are TGTGCCAGCAGCGGGTACCGCAGGGACAATGAGCAGTTCTTC. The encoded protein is CASSGYRRDNEQFF.

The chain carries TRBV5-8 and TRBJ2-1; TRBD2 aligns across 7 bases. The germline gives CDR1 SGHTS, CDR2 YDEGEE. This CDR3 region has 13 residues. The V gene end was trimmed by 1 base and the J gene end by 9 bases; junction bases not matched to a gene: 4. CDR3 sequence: CASSLWEGSEQFF. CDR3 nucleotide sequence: TGTGCCAGCAGCTTGTGGGAGGGAAGTGAGCAGTTCTTC.